Shown below are 29 T cell receptor beta chains from a single sample sequenced in a study of control samples from healthy donors and cancer patients. Method: immunoSEQ multiplex PCR; TCRdb's copy keeps in-frame clones and lacks some. The repertoire holds some 13,000 clones, with approximately 94% as singletons. Sequencing was performed on PBMCs. The receptors stem from a man in his sixties or seventies with head and neck cancer.

The genes are TRBV5-6 and TRBJ2-2; D is unresolved. V lost 3 bases and J 3 bases, leaving 0 bases between the germline ends. Germline V lookup: CDR1 SGHDT, CDR2 YYEEEE. The CDR3 extends over 11 amino acids. The CDR3 reads CASSYTGELFF. The CDR3 DNA sequence: TGTGCCAGCAGCTACACCGGGGAGCTGTTTTTT.

This chain uses TRBV5-1 with TRBJ1-4; 8 bases line up with TRBD1. This CDR3 region has 14 residues. Per the germline V gene, CDR1 is SGHRS and CDR2 is YFSETQ. Germline trimming cut 4 bases from V and 8 bases from J; bases unmatched to any gene: 7. CDR3 DNA: TGCGCCAGCAGCGGAACAGGGGGTGGGGAAAAACTGTTTTTT. Its protein is CASSGTGGGEKLFF.

V gene TRBV11-2 combines with J gene TRBJ2-7; the D gene is possibly TRBD1 (7 bases). Germline V gene data show CDR1 as SGHAT and CDR2 as FQNNGV. This CDR3 is built from 12 residues. Trimming took 5 bases from V and 7 from J, leaving 12 bases between them. The CDR3: CASSLAGGEQYF. CDR3 coding DNA: TGTGCCAGCAGCCTTGCAGGGGGGGAGCAGTACTTC.

This sequence joins TRBV2 and TRBJ2-2; 11 nucleotides line up with TRBD1. Germline V gene sequence: CDR1 SNHLY, CDR2 FYNNEI. The CDR3 spans 14 residues. V dropped 8 bases and J dropped 9; count of bases not matched to a gene: 8. The CDR3 reads CASGGQGAPRELFF. Here the CDR3 DNA reads TGTGCCAGCGGAGGACAGGGGGCGCCGAGGGAGCTGTTTTTT.

The chain couples TRBV19 to TRBJ2-2; tentative D call: TRBD1 (5 bases). The CDR3 runs to 17 residues. CDR1 is LNHDA, CDR2 SQIVND, per germline (reference sequence). V dropped 2 bases and J dropped 0 bases, with 13 bases sitting between them. The CDR3 loop reads CASSIIGAATNTGELFF. CDR3 bases: TGTGCCAGTAGTATAATAGGGGCCGCGACGAACACCGGGGAGCTGTTTTTT.

The rearrangement links TRBV7-9 to TRBJ1-4, with D uncertain. CDR1 is SEHNR, CDR2 FQNEAQ, per germline (reference sequence). This CDR3 spans 15 amino acids. The V end was cut by 4 bases, the J end by 0 bases, with 9 bases between. The DNA for the CDR3 is TGTGCCAGCAGCTCAGGATCTGCAACTAATGAAAAACTGTTTTTT. Its translation: CASSSGSATNEKLFF.

This chain uses TRBV12-3 or TRBV12-4 with TRBJ2-7; no reliable D call. The CDR3 has 13 amino acids. V lost 3 bases, J lost 6 bases, and 12 bases lay in between. This chain's CDR3 is CASSFGSQAEQYF. The CDR3 DNA reads as TGTGCCAGCAGTTTTGGTTCGCAGGCCGAGCAGTACTTC.

The genes are TRBV6-5 and TRBJ2-1; 7 bases map to TRBD1. Trimming removed 6 bases from V and 8 bases from J; junction bases left unmatched: 13. In germline, CDR1 is MNHEY, CDR2 SVGAGI. The CDR3 has 15 residues. The CDR3 coding sequence is TGTGCCAGCAGACTAACCGACGAGGGGGCAGATGAGCAGTTCTTC. Translating it yields CASRLTDEGADEQFF.

This chain links TRBV9 with TRBJ2-7; 8 nucleotides agree with TRBD1. With V trimmed by 0 bases and J by 1 base, 9 bases remained unmatched. This CDR3 spans 17 amino acids. Germline V gene data show CDR1 as SGDLS and CDR2 as YYNGEE. CDR3 nucleotides: TGTGCCAGCAGCGTAGTGGCAGGGGGCGCGGGGTCCTACGAGCAGTACTTC. This encodes CASSVVAGGAGSYEQYF.

This chain uses TRBV28 with TRBJ2-5; 13 nucleotides match TRBD2. Germline trimming cut 5 bases from V and 1 base from J; bases unmatched to any gene: 7. The germline V gene has CDR1 MDHEN and CDR2 SYDVKM. CDR3 size: 17 residues. This chain's CDR3 is CASSLSGLAGAQETQYF. CDR3 nucleotide sequence: TGTGCCAGCAGTCTCAGTGGACTAGCGGGAGCCCAAGAGACCCAGTACTTC.

The chain has TRBV3-1 (or the pseudogene TRBV3-2) and TRBJ1-2; the D is unclear. In germline, CDR1 is LGHDT, CDR2 YNNKEL (reference sequence). This CDR3 comprises 14 residues. V lost 4 bases, J lost 4 bases, and 13 bases lay in between. The CDR3 DNA sequence: TGTGCCAGCAGCCCCCGGACGGGAGTCTATGGCTACACCTTC. Translated, it gives CASSPRTGVYGYTF.

V usage is TRBV7-9 and J usage is TRBJ1-6; D is uncertain. The germline gives CDR1 SEHNR, CDR2 FQNEAQ (reference sequence). V was pared by 1 base and J by 11 bases, with 6 bases between. CDR3 length: 12 amino acids. The CDR3 coding sequence is TGTGCCAGCAGCTTAGTCAACCCACCCCTCCACTTT. Protein sequence: CASSLVNPPLHF.

This chain uses TRBV19 with TRBJ2-5, with D hard to call. Germline CDR1 and CDR2: LNHDA and SQIVND (reference sequence). V dropped 1 base and J dropped 5 bases, with 5 bases sitting between them. The CDR3 has 12 amino acids. In DNA, the CDR3 is TGTGCCAGTAGTATAGCGGGTGAGACCCAGTACTTC. Protein product: CASSIAGETQYF.

This clone showed up just once. In nucleotides, the CDR3 is TGCGCCAGCAGCTACCTCGGGACAGGGTACGAGCAGTACTTC. Translated, it gives CASSYLGTGYEQYF. The chain carries TRBV5-1 and TRBJ2-7, with TRBD1 matching over 9 bases. Germline V gene data show CDR1 as SGHRS and CDR2 as YFSETQ. With 3 bases clipped from V and 4 bases from J, the junction kept 5 bases outside the gene matches. This CDR3 spans 14 amino acids.

This clone was recorded a few times. V and J are TRBV7-2 and TRBJ1-5; D is possibly TRBD1 (6 bases). CDR1 and CDR2 from the germline V gene are SGHTA and FQGNSA. CDR3 length: 16 residues. V dropped 1 base and J dropped 4 bases, with 14 bases sitting between them. The CDR3, as DNA: TGTGCCAGCAGCTTAGGAGGCAGGGGAATGAATCAGCCCCAGCATTTT. Its protein is CASSLGGRGMNQPQHF.

The V gene is TRBV10-1, the J gene TRBJ2-1, with 9 positions matching TRBD2. Germline V gives CDR1 WNHNN, CDR2 SYGVQD (reference sequence). Losses at the gene ends were 6 bases for V and 9 bases for J; bases not matched to a gene: 6. The CDR3 is 13 amino acids. The CDR3 reads CASRASGNSEQFF. As DNA, the CDR3 is TGCGCCAGCAGGGCTAGCGGGAATAGTGAGCAGTTCTTC.

CDR3 region: CASSLAAGTGPGELFF. In DNA, the CDR3 is TGTGCCAGCAGCTTAGCCGCCGGGACAGGTCCCGGGGAGCTGTTTTTT. The V gene is TRBV7-2, the J gene TRBJ2-2, with 8 bases fitting TRBD1. V trimming: 0 bases; J trimming: 6 bases; junction bases outside the gene matches: 6. Per germline, CDR1 SGHTA and CDR2 FQGNSA. The CDR3 has 16 amino acids.

The chain uses TRBV6-4 and TRBJ1-6, with TRBD1 matching over 7 bases. The V gene's germline CDR1 is MRHNA and CDR2 SNTAGT. There are 14 residues in the CDR3. Germline trimming cut 3 bases from V and 7 bases from J; bases unmatched to any gene: 3. The CDR3 nucleotides read TGTGCCAGCAGTGAACAGGGGATCAATTCACCCCTCCACTTT. Translating gives CASSEQGINSPLHF.

This clone has a single count. V and J are TRBV5-1 and TRBJ2-1; the match to TRBD2 covers 14 bases. V lost 0 bases to trimming and J lost 8 bases; unmatched junction nucleotides: 7. CDR3 length: 17 residues. Germline assignment: CDR1 SGHRS and CDR2 YFSETQ. CDR3 region: CASSLGLAGGVTDEQFF. The CDR3 DNA is TGCGCCAGCAGCTTGGGACTAGCGGGAGGGGTTACAGATGAGCAGTTCTTC.

The J gene is TRBJ2-1, the V gene TRBV5-8; D ambiguous. The V end lost 0 bases, the J end lost 0 bases, and 7 bases lay between the germline ends. Germline values: CDR1 SGHTS, CDR2 YDEGEE. This CDR3 contains 15 residues. CDR3 loop: CASSLVASSYNEQFF. The CDR3 coding sequence is TGTGCCAGCAGCTTGGTGGCTAGCTCCTACAATGAGCAGTTCTTC.

The chain recombines TRBV3-1 (or the pseudogene TRBV3-2) with TRBJ2-7; possibly TRBD1 for D (6 bases). Deletions cut 4 bases from V and 2 bases from J, with 15 bases between. CDR1 and CDR2 (germline): LGHDT, YNNKEL (reference sequence). This CDR3 is 15 amino acids long. The CDR3 DNA sequence: TGTGCCAGCAGCCGCCAACAGGGAAACGCCTACGAGCAGTACTTC. As protein: CASSRQQGNAYEQYF.

The V and J genes are TRBV18 and TRBJ1-2; 11 bases agree with TRBD1. Germline V gene data show CDR1 as KGHSH and CDR2 as LQKENI. This CDR3 spans 17 amino acids. Losses at the gene ends were 3 bases for V and 8 bases for J; bases not matched to a gene: 14. The CDR3 loop reads CASSPGELGQGGIGYTF. The CDR3 DNA follows: TGTGCCAGCTCACCGGGAGAGTTGGGACAGGGGGGGATCGGCTACACCTTC.

The J gene is TRBJ2-5, the V gene TRBV6-9; D gene uncertain. The CDR3 covers 14 residues. Germline V gene data show CDR1 as MNHGY and CDR2 as SVAAGI. V was cut by 4 bases and J by 9 bases, with 18 bases left in between. This CDR3 reads CASSSQTRDLPQYF. CDR3 coding DNA: TGTGCCAGCAGTTCCCAAACCCGAGATTTGCCCCAGTACTTC.

The rearrangement links TRBV29-1 to TRBJ2-2; D ambiguous. The V end was cut by 5 bases, the J end by 0 bases, with 4 bases between. Germline V gene sequence: CDR1 SQVTM, CDR2 ANQGSEA. This CDR3 contains 12 residues. The CDR3 sequence: CSVRPNTGELFF. CDR3 coding DNA: TGCAGCGTTCGACCGAACACCGGGGAGCTGTTTTTT.

V usage is TRBV21-1 and J usage is TRBJ2-3; TRBD1, the table's D call, was not compared with the DNA. TRBV21-1 is a documented pseudogene. This CDR3 has 15 amino acids. CDR3 sequence: CASSKVAGATDTQYF. The CDR3 DNA follows: TGTGCCAGCAGCAAAGTAGCAGGGGCCACAGATACGCAGTATTTT.

The chain employs TRBV3-1 (or the pseudogene TRBV3-2) and TRBJ2-7; D remains ambiguous. CDR3 length: 17 amino acids. Germline values: CDR1 LGHDT, CDR2 YNNKEL (reference sequence). The V end was cut by 2 bases, the J end by 1 base, with 18 bases between. CDR3 nucleotide sequence: TGTGCCAGCAGCCAACACCCCCTAGAAACCCTTTCCTACGAGCAGTACTTC. It specifies CASSQHPLETLSYEQYF.

The chain joins TRBV2 to TRBJ1-6; TRBD1 might be the D (5 bases). V gave up 4 bases and J gave up 7 bases, with 14 bases separating them. Germline values: CDR1 SNHLY, CDR2 FYNNEI. The CDR3 is 15 amino acids. CDR3 DNA: TGTGCCAGCAGTGGGGGGACGGTGGGGAATTCACCCCTCCACTTT. It is translated as CASSGGTVGNSPLHF.

The CDR3 region is CASSLRASGRGDTQYF. The DNA of the CDR3 is TGTGCCAGCAGCTTGAGGGCTAGCGGACGGGGGGATACGCAGTATTTT. The genes are TRBV5-6 and TRBJ2-3; 7 nucleotides line up with TRBD2. Germline V lookup: CDR1 SGHDT, CDR2 YYEEEE. The CDR3 extends over 16 amino acids. The V gene end was trimmed by 1 base and the J gene end by 6 bases; junction bases not matched to a gene: 11.

This chain's CDR3 is CASTQTGRGEFKQYF. The DNA of the CDR3 is TGTGCCAGCACTCAAACCGGCAGGGGGGAATTCAAGCAGTACTTC. The chain employs TRBV28 and TRBJ2-7; TRBD1 is a possible D gene (7 bases). The CDR3 covers 15 residues. CDR1 and CDR2 from the germline V gene are MDHEN and SYDVKM. V shed 7 bases and J shed 8 bases, with 24 bases lying between them.